This TCR beta chain originates from a study of T-cell reconstitution after alpha-beta-depleted transplantation in children. General study findings and limits: Elevated TCRbeta diversity at day 60 was traced, in some patients, to surviving recipient T cells and thymic progenitors. Several hundred rapidly expanded clones from non-depleted graft cells reportedly supplied alpha-beta T cells about two months post-transplant. When one year had passed after transplant, most T-cell counts and diversity came from newly produced T cells.

Points on this clonotype: Its cognate antigen is unknown. The junction shows a germline mismatch at one end, possibly a read error.

Using unique molecular identifiers, the investigators prepared the TCRbeta library. TCRdb independently ran MiXCR on the PCR reads; one entry per CDR3 protein. The repertoire holds 700,000 to 850,000 distinct CDR3 sequences, with roughly 16% as singletons. The germline gives CDR1 SNHLY, CDR2 FYNNEI. The CDR3 has 18 amino acids. V gene TRBV2 combines with J gene TRBJ2-2; 7 nucleotides align to TRBD1. The specimen comprised PBMCs, mostly from graft donor cells, sampled 360 days after TCRalphabeta/CD19-depleted stem cell transplant. The receptor comes from a male patient between 5 and 17 years old who had a stem cell transplant for acute lymphoblastic leukemia, so the T cells may come from the graft donor. This chain's CDR3 is CTSSLFGDRATNTGELFF. The CDR3 nucleotides read TGTACCAGCAGTTTATTTGGAGACAGGGCCACCAACACCGGGGAGCTGTTTTTT.